The 3 T cell receptor beta chains in this list originate from one sample, sequenced in a study of T cell responses to AZD1222 COVID-19 vaccine. The protocol was immunoSEQ multiplex PCR, while the TCRdb copy is restricted to in-frame clones and leaves out a portion. The sample includes around 140,000 clones, around nine tenths of them seen just once. Specimen: peripheral blood, collected 28 days after the second AZD1222 dose. Source of these receptors: an adult who received the AZD1222 COVID-19 vaccine.

The V call is TRBV19, the J call TRBJ2-3; 8 bases agree with TRBD1. The germline CDR1 and CDR2 sequences are LNHDA and SQIVND (reference sequence). The CDR3 runs 14 residues. The trim removed 6 bases at V and 2 bases at J, leaving 4 bases unmatched. DNA for the CDR3: TGTGCCAGTAGAGGACAGGGAACCACAGATACGCAGTATTTT. Its protein product is CASRGQGTTDTQYF.

The chain links TRBV9 to TRBJ2-3, with 8 positions matching TRBD2. V dropped 2 bases and J dropped 2; count of bases not matched to a gene: 7. This CDR3 comprises 16 residues. From germline, CDR1 is SGDLS and CDR2 YYNGEE. This chain's CDR3 is CASSVTGGGPTDTQYF. DNA for the CDR3: TGTGCCAGCAGCGTTACGGGCGGGGGGCCCACAGATACGCAGTATTTT.

The J gene is TRBJ2-3, the V gene TRBV25-1, with 9 bases fitting TRBD2. The germline gives CDR1 MGHDK, CDR2 SYGVNS. V lost 0 bases and J lost 2; bases outside the gene matches: 3. This CDR3 spans 16 amino acids. The CDR3 DNA sequence: TGTGCCAGCAGTGAATACGCGGGAGGGATCACAGATACGCAGTATTTT. Protein product: CASSEYAGGITDTQYF.